The 28 T cell receptor beta chains in this list originate from one sample, sequenced in a study of shared clonotypes between healthy human individuals. Clones were sequenced by immunoSEQ multiplex PCR, and TCRdb holds only the in-frame ones, with some missing. The sample has a few million clones; roughly nine tenths are singletons. Sequenced input: naive CD4+ T cells sorted from blood. The subset denotes: CD45RA+ positively selected. The receptor set was obtained from a man younger than 30 in good health.

This chain joins TRBV11-3 and TRBJ2-3; 10 nucleotides align to TRBD1. Trimming cost V 1 base and J 4 bases; bases outside gene matches: 2. This CDR3 is 15 amino acids long. The germline gives CDR1 SGHNT, CDR2 YENEEA. The CDR3 DNA is TGTGCCAGCAGCTTAGGGGACAGGGGTGCAGATACGCAGTATTTT. This sequence encodes CASSLGDRGADTQYF.

V is TRBV9 and J is TRBJ1-5, with 7 bases fitting TRBD1. Looked up from germline, CDR1 is SGDLS and CDR2 is YYNGEE. This CDR3 contains 17 residues. Losses at the gene ends were 3 bases for V and 0 bases for J; bases not matched to a gene: 9. CDR3 residues: CASSGWDSEYSNQPQHF. In DNA, the CDR3 is TGTGCCAGCAGCGGATGGGACAGCGAATATAGCAATCAGCCCCAGCATTTT.

The rearrangement links TRBV5-1 to TRBJ2-1, with a possible D match to TRBD2 (5 bases). Germline V gives CDR1 SGHRS, CDR2 YFSETQ. The CDR3 has 14 residues. The V end was cut by 4 bases, the J end by 6 bases, with 14 bases between. As DNA, the CDR3 is TGCGCCAGCAGCGGCGACCCCGGACTCAATGAGCAGTTCTTC. Encoded protein: CASSGDPGLNEQFF.

This chain joins TRBV6-6 and TRBJ2-7, with D perhaps TRBD1 or TRBD2 (5 bases each). The CDR3 runs 13 residues. Trimming took off 5 bases at V and 4 bases at J, with 12 bases between the two ends. CDR1 and CDR2 from the germline V gene are MNHNY and SVGAGI (reference sequence). The CDR3 DNA sequence: TGTGCCAGCAGTCATGGGACGGGGTACGAGCAGTACTTC. This gives the protein CASSHGTGYEQYF.

The V gene is TRBV2, the J gene TRBJ1-2; the D gene is possibly TRBD1 (6 bases). The CDR3 extends over 13 amino acids. CDR1 and CDR2 from the germline V gene are SNHLY and FYNNEI. V was pared by 7 bases and J by 4 bases, with 13 bases between. This CDR3 is CASNRGAIYGYTF. DNA for the CDR3: TGTGCCAGCAACCGGGGGGCAATCTATGGCTACACCTTC.

The chain couples TRBV19 to TRBJ1-5, with D possibly being TRBD1 (6 bases). V lost 9 bases and J lost 3, with 15 bases in between. Germline V lookup: CDR1 LNHDA, CDR2 SQIVND (reference sequence). This CDR3 has 14 residues. The CDR3 protein is CASTPQGNNQPQHF. In nucleotides, the CDR3 is TGTGCCAGCACCCCACAGGGAAACAATCAGCCCCAGCATTTT.

This clone was seen just once. This chain links TRBV15 with TRBJ1-1; D not certain. CDR1 is LNHNV and CDR2 is YYDKDF in the germline V gene (reference sequence). Between the trimmed V and J ends, which lost 4 bases and 11 bases, there was a span of 14 bases. The CDR3 extends over 12 amino acids. The CDR3 here is CATSKLPGRAFF. CDR3 DNA sequence: TGTGCCACCAGCAAACTACCCGGTCGGGCTTTCTTT.

In its sample, this clone was seen once. The rearrangement uses TRBV27 and TRBJ1-5; 7 bases map to TRBD1. Looked up from germline, CDR1 is MNHEY and CDR2 is SMNVEV (reference sequence). Trimming at V came to 8 bases and at J to 0 bases, leaving 7 bases not matched to a gene. The CDR3 spans 15 residues. The CDR3 is CASGDSDNSNQPQHF. The CDR3, as DNA: TGTGCCAGCGGGGACAGCGATAATAGCAATCAGCCCCAGCATTTT.

On this clone: Other DNA sequences of this sample code for an identical CDR3. The rearrangement links TRBV5-1 to TRBJ2-7; TRBD1 might be the D (5 bases). V shed 0 bases and J shed 1 base, with 5 bases lying between them. Germline V CDR1 and CDR2: SGHRS, YFSETQ. This CDR3 is 13 amino acids long. CDR3 sequence reads: CASSLEGSYEQYF. CDR3 coding DNA: TGCGCCAGCAGCTTGGAGGGGTCCTACGAGCAGTACTTC.

The rearrangement uses TRBV19 and TRBJ1-5, with 7 positions matching TRBD1. The CDR3 is 16 amino acids. V shed 0 bases, J shed 5 bases, and the junction held 7 bases outside the gene matches. CDR1 and CDR2 from the germline V gene are LNHDA and SQIVND (reference sequence). The CDR3 sequence is CASSIDSQGGHQPQHF. The CDR3 region has the DNA TGTGCCAGTAGTATAGATTCTCAGGGGGGCCATCAGCCCCAGCATTTT.

The chain carries TRBV7-2 and TRBJ2-1, with 7 positions matching TRBD2. V lost 5 bases, J lost 3 bases, and 10 bases stayed unmatched. CDR1 and CDR2 (germline): SGHTA, FQGNSA. The CDR3 runs 16 residues. The CDR3 sequence is CASSPRGSGVYNEQFF. CDR3 sequence (DNA): TGTGCCAGCAGCCCCCGGGGGAGCGGGGTCTACAATGAGCAGTTCTTC.

This clone was seen once. The genes are TRBV7-9 and TRBJ2-3; a possible D gene is TRBD1 (5 bases). Trimming stripped 4 bases from V and 0 bases from J, with 8 bases between. The CDR3 runs 14 residues. Germline CDR1 is SEHNR and CDR2 is FQNEAQ (reference sequence). CDR3 loop: CASSSRQSTDTQYF. CDR3 DNA sequence: TGTGCCAGCAGCTCTCGACAGAGCACAGATACGCAGTATTTT.

This chain links TRBV4-1 with TRBJ2-7; TRBD2 matches 7 bases. V dropped 1 base and J dropped 4; count of bases not matched to a gene: 10. The V gene's germline CDR1 is MGHRA and CDR2 YSYEKL. The CDR3 totals 16 residues. The CDR3 region is CASSQGGGAYQYEQYF. The CDR3 DNA is TGCGCCAGCAGCCAAGGGGGAGGGGCCTACCAATACGAGCAGTACTTC.

V and J are TRBV30 and TRBJ1-6, with unresolved D. The CDR3 spans 12 residues. Germline V gene lookup returns CDR1 GTSNPN and CDR2 SVGIG (reference sequence). V shed 7 bases and J shed 5 bases, with 9 bases lying between them. The CDR3 here is CALHANNSPLHF. The CDR3 coding sequence is TGTGCCTTACACGCCAATAATTCACCCCTCCACTTT. The whole variable domain, remainder taken from reference TRBV30 and TRBJ1-6, is SQTIHQWPATLVQPVGSPLSLECTVEGTSNPNLYWYRQAAGRGLQLLFYSVGIGQISSEVPQNLSASRPQDRQFILSSKKLLLSDSGFYLCALHANNSPLHFGNGTRLTVT.

V gene TRBV5-1 combines with J gene TRBJ2-3; TRBD2 might be the D (5 bases). Germline assignment: CDR1 SGHRS and CDR2 YFSETQ. Between the trimmed V and J ends, which lost 3 bases and 4 bases, there was a span of 9 bases. The CDR3 spans 13 residues. CDR3 in amino acids: CASSSGDSDTQYF. The CDR3 region has the DNA TGCGCCAGCAGCTCCGGGGATTCAGATACGCAGTATTTT.

Comments on this clone: Different DNA sequences within this sample yield the same CDR3. The CDR3 spells CASSRDGSSYNSPLHF. DNA for the CDR3: TGCGCCAGCAGCCGGGACGGGAGCTCCTATAATTCACCCCTCCACTTT. The chain carries TRBV5-1 and TRBJ1-6; D might be TRBD1 (5 bases). This CDR3 has 16 residues. Trimming stripped 4 bases from V and 0 bases from J, with 11 bases between. Germline loops: CDR1 SGHRS, CDR2 YFSETQ.

This clone was observed a single time. The rearrangement links TRBV15 to TRBJ1-5; tentative D call: TRBD1 (5 bases). The CDR3 has 14 amino acids. V lost 4 bases and J 4 bases, leaving 11 bases between the germline ends. The germline V gene has CDR1 LNHNV and CDR2 YYDKDF (reference sequence). CDR3 coding DNA: TGTGCCACCAGCACCATCGGGGGGAATCAGCCCCAGCATTTT. Translation gives CATSTIGGNQPQHF.

The chain links TRBV28 to TRBJ1-5, with a weak D call TRBD1 (5 bases). Per the germline V gene, CDR1 is MDHEN and CDR2 is SYDVKM. The CDR3 consists of 17 residues. The V end was cut by 3 bases, the J end by 3 bases, with 18 bases between. CDR3 region: CASSFGGMGGSNQPQHF. CDR3 sequence (DNA): TGTGCCAGCAGTTTCGGGGGGATGGGAGGCTCCAATCAGCCCCAGCATTTT.

The chain employs TRBV14 and TRBJ1-1; 12 bases align to TRBD1. V dropped 1 base and J dropped 12; count of bases not matched to a gene: 9. There are 15 residues in the CDR3. Germline V gene data show CDR1 as SGHDN and CDR2 as FVKESK. Written as DNA, the CDR3 is TGTGCCAGCAGCCAAGGGGGACAGGGGGCGTTGGGGACTTTCTTT. Its protein is CASSQGGQGALGTFF.

This clone came up once. V gene TRBV7-9 combines with J gene TRBJ1-3; the D gene is possibly TRBD1 (6 bases). Germline V lookup: CDR1 SEHNR, CDR2 FQNEAQ (reference sequence). The CDR3 has 13 amino acids. The V gene lost 6 bases and the J gene lost 5 bases, with 11 bases spanning the gap. The CDR3 coding sequence is TGTGCCAGCAGACGGGACACTCGAAACACCATATATTTT. The encoded protein is CASRRDTRNTIYF.

As DNA, the CDR3 is TGTGCCAGCAGCTTAGAGTGGCTAGCTGGTACGCAGTATTTT. This translates into CASSLEWLAGTQYF. The rearrangement links TRBV7-8 to TRBJ2-3, with D tentatively TRBD2 (5 bases). The CDR3 totals 14 residues. V lost 1 base to trimming and J lost 8 bases, with 13 bases between them. Germline CDR1 SGHVS, CDR2 FQNEAQ.

This chain joins TRBV4-2 and TRBJ2-5; TRBD2 aligns across 7 bases. Trimming removed 1 base from V and 2 bases from J; junction bases left unmatched: 4. CDR1 is LGHNA and CDR2 is YNFKEQ in the germline V gene. The CDR3 length is 15 residues. The CDR3 DNA reads TGTGCCAGCAGCCAAGGCACAGCGGGGCAAGAGACCCAGTACTTC. It translates to CASSQGTAGQETQYF.

To note about this clone: The sample contains more than one DNA sequence encoding this CDR3. The chain carries TRBV18 and TRBJ1-1; unclear D gene. This CDR3 region has 12 residues. From germline, CDR1 is KGHSH and CDR2 LQKENI. V was clipped by 3 bases and J by 5 bases, with 7 bases between them. The CDR3 reads CASSPLETEAFF. CDR3 in DNA: TGTGCCAGCTCACCCCTGGAGACTGAAGCTTTCTTT.

This chain joins TRBV6-6 and TRBJ1-1; possibly TRBD1 for D (5 bases). The CDR3 totals 15 residues. Germline CDR1 reads MNHNY; CDR2 reads SVGAGI (reference sequence). With 2 bases removed from V and 1 base from J, the gap between germline ends came to 11 bases. CDR3 residues: CASSYRPTGNTEAFF. CDR3 coding DNA: TGTGCCAGCAGTTACAGGCCTACAGGGAACACTGAAGCTTTCTTT.

V usage is TRBV29-1 and J usage is TRBJ2-5; D unresolved. CDR1 and CDR2 (germline): SQVTM, ANQGSEA. The CDR3 spans 13 residues. V was pared by 3 bases and J by 7 bases, with 15 bases between. CDR3 DNA sequence: TGCAGCGTTGACAGCCAGTCAATCGGGACCCAGTACTTC. Translation gives CSVDSQSIGTQYF.

J is TRBJ1-2 and V is TRBV14; 11 bases are shared with TRBD1. The CDR3 contains 20 residues. Germline CDR1 and CDR2: SGHDN and FVKESK. After removal of 4 bases from V and 6 bases from J, the junction contained 22 bases not matched to a gene. CDR3 region: CASSRKLVVPGQGEADGYTF. Written as DNA, the CDR3 is TGTGCCAGCAGCCGGAAACTCGTAGTCCCGGGACAGGGGGAGGCGGATGGCTACACCTTC.

The genes are TRBV5-4 and TRBJ2-5, with D possibly called TRBD1 or TRBD2 (5 bases each). The germline V gene encodes CDR1 SGHNT and CDR2 YYREEE (reference sequence). With 0 bases removed from V and 2 bases from J, the gap between germline ends came to 14 bases. The CDR3 sequence is 16 residues long. CDR3 region: CASSLAGGRSQETQYF. CDR3 nucleotides: TGTGCCAGCAGCTTGGCTGGGGGAAGGTCTCAAGAGACCCAGTACTTC.

This chain links TRBV5-6 with TRBJ2-2, with 7 bases matching TRBD1. The length of the CDR3 is 17 residues. The junction had 10 bases not matched to a gene; V was cut back by 2 bases and J by 3 bases. In germline, CDR1 is SGHDT, CDR2 YYEEEE. CDR3 in DNA: TGTGCCAGCAGCTTAAGGGGGCTGGGCAGCCACACCGGGGAGCTGTTTTTT. Translating it yields CASSLRGLGSHTGELFF.